Listed here is a single T cell receptor (beta chain). This clonotype was counted between two and nine times. The specificity of this receptor is unknown. No qualities accompany the bases; no much larger clone lies one base away. V trim: 2 bases; J trim: 4 bases; unmatched bases: 4. The germline V gene (reference sequence) sets CDR1 to SGHKS and CDR2 to YYEKEE. Spanning cysteine to phenylalanine, the CDR3 consists of 15 amino acids. Just CDR3 DNA is preserved here, 45 bases in frame from base 1. The sample is drawn from a study of T-cell reconstitution after alpha-beta-depleted transplantation in children (dated by TCRdb to the mid-2010s). Background for the entire study: The study quantitatively tracked T-cell immune reconstitution after TCRalphabeta/CD19-depleted allogeneic hematopoietic cell transplantation in children using TCR repertoire profiling.

The receptor library was made with PCR. TCRdb names Illumina HiSeq 2500 as the instrument used. TCR libraries were prepared with molecular barcoding, using unique molecular identifiers to normalize TCRbeta repertoire quantification. TCRdb took the public reads, trimmed them with fastp at Q25, ran MiXCR for clone calling and kept in-frame beta chains. Rows are combined by CDR3 protein, so each entry shows the most common genes and DNA. The sample table lists 600,000 to 700,000 distinct CDR3 sequences, 16% of them with a count of one. Of the sample, about 1.1% falls within the top ten clones. This receptor was identified in a human donor who donated a stem cell graft to a child with acute myeloid leukemia. Recombination connected TRBV5-5 to TRBJ2-2; 8 middle bases align to TRBD1. Here the sequenced sample was PBMCs from the stem cell graft donor, taken from the stem cell graft. The CDR3 sequence is CASSFRQGPTGELFF. At the DNA level, the sequence is TGTGCCAGCAGCTTTCGACAGGGGCCCACCGGGGAGCTGTTTTTT.